Presented here are 8 T cell receptor beta chains from one specimen sequenced in a study of T cells in Graves' hyperthyroidism and ophthalmopathy. Template material for amplifying TCR beta CDR3 regions consisted of RNA transcripts. Using the HTBI primer set, a first-round RT-PCR was run on the TCR CDR3. Using its own MiXCR run on the multiplex PCR reads, TCRdb lists one record per CDR3 protein. The sample holds roughly 380,000 distinct CDR3 sequences, less than 20% seen once. Sequenced material: blood. Receptors originate from a middle-aged woman with Graves' ophthalmopathy.

This clonotype was observed at least ten times. V usage is TRBV27 and J usage is TRBJ1-1; TRBD1 might be the D (6 bases). Germline CDR1 is MNHEY and CDR2 is SMNVEV (reference sequence). V lost 5 bases and J lost 3, with 16 bases in between. The CDR3 contains 15 residues. In DNA, the CDR3 is TGTGCCAGCAGTACACAGGGACCGGAGGACACTGAAGCTTTCTTT. Protein: CASSTQGPEDTEAFF.

Notes on this clonotype: This may come from a read error, since a much larger clone is one base off. The rearrangement links TRBV4-3 to TRBJ1-1; D uncertain. CDR1 is LGHNA and CDR2 is YSLEER in the germline V gene. The germline V and J ends were trimmed by 7 bases and 4 bases, with 16 bases remaining between them. The CDR3 extends over 14 amino acids. CDR3 residues: CASNRVFGVTEAFF. Here the CDR3 DNA reads TGCGCCAGCAACCGGGTATTCGGCGTCACTGAAGCTTTCTTT.

This clonotype was recorded at least ten times. The chain carries TRBV29-1 and TRBJ2-7; D perhaps matches TRBD1 (6 bases). The germline CDR1 and CDR2 sequences are SQVTM and ANQGSEA. The ends were cut back, 4 bases at V and 3 bases at J, with 19 bases in the middle. This CDR3 is 15 amino acids long. In DNA form, the CDR3 reads TGCAGCGTTGGGACCCGTGACAGGCTAAACTACGAGCAGTACTTC. Translated, it gives CSVGTRDRLNYEQYF.

This clonotype was counted at least ten times. The J gene is TRBJ1-2, the V gene TRBV6-5; 8 bases align to TRBD1. This CDR3 comprises 16 residues. The germline gives CDR1 MNHEY, CDR2 SVGAGI. The trim removed 2 bases at V and 4 bases at J, leaving 9 bases unmatched. The CDR3 sequence is CASSYTWTGISYGYTF. DNA for the CDR3: TGTGCCAGCAGTTACACCTGGACAGGGATAAGCTATGGCTACACCTTC.

This clonotype was observed at least ten times. This sequence joins TRBV28 and TRBJ2-7; D not resolved. Between the trimmed V and J ends, which lost 5 bases and 3 bases, there was a span of 5 bases. CDR1 MDHEN and CDR2 SYDVKM come from the germline V gene. The CDR3 contains 11 residues. The CDR3, as DNA: TGTGCCAGCAGTGGGTTCTACGAGCAGTACTTC. This codes for CASSGFYEQYF.

This clonotype was observed at least ten times. This chain joins TRBV7-2 and TRBJ1-1, with D possibly TRBD1 on 6 matching bases. V shed 5 bases and J shed 11 bases, with 21 bases lying between them. The CDR3 has 14 amino acids. The germline CDR1 and CDR2 sequences are SGHTA and FQGNSA. CDR3 sequence: CASSPWGGAMGAFF. The CDR3 region has the DNA TGTGCCAGCAGCCCTTGGGGGGGCGCAATGGGGGCTTTCTTT.

There are many counts of this clonotype. The chain carries TRBV19 and TRBJ2-7; D call uncertain. CDR3 length: 12 residues. V lost 3 bases, J lost 6 bases, and 9 bases lay in between. From germline, CDR1 is LNHDA and CDR2 SQIVND (reference sequence). The CDR3 is CASSMGMGEQYF. In nucleotides, the CDR3 is TGTGCCAGTAGTATGGGGATGGGCGAGCAGTACTTC.

Details on this clonotype: This could be a read error, since a much larger clone is one nucleotide away. The CDR3 DNA sequence: TGCGCCAGCAGCTCGATCCGCCTGGGAGGGCTGGGGGACGAGCAGTACTTC. It yields the protein CASSSIRLGGLGDEQYF. The V and J genes are TRBV5-1 and TRBJ2-7; TRBD2 matches at 7 bases. Trimming removed 3 bases from V and 5 bases from J; junction bases left unmatched: 17. Germline V gives CDR1 SGHRS, CDR2 YFSETQ. The CDR3 contains 17 residues. Drawing the rest from reference TRBV5-1 and TRBJ2-7, the complete variable domain is KAGVTQTPRYLIKTRGQQVTLSCSPISGHRSVSWYQQTPGQGLQFLFEYFSETQRNKGNFPGRFSGRQFSNSRSEMNVSTLELGDSALYLCASSSIRLGGLGDEQYFGPGTRLTVT.